This passage covers 2 T cell receptor beta chains from one sample sequenced in a study of CD8+ T cells in alopecia areata. RNA, once extracted, was reverse transcribed into cDNA for use as the sequencing template. Repertoires were generated with immunoSEQ multiplex PCR, while TCRdb's copy carries only in-frame clones and drops some. The sample has just over 150,000 clones, around 55% seen once. The source material was CD8+ T cells sorted from blood, sampled at week 0. Receptors were obtained from a human donor with alopecia areata.

The chain recombines TRBV29-1 with TRBJ1-1; TRBD1 aligns across 11 bases. The CDR3 has 16 residues. Germline V gene sequence: CDR1 SQVTM, CDR2 ANQGSEA. The V and J ends lost 7 bases and 6 bases, in that order; junction bases with no gene match: 16. In DNA form, the CDR3 reads TGCAGCGGCGCAGGACAGGGGGCGAGCCCTGCCTCTGAAGCTTTCTTT. Translated: CSGAGQGASPASEAFF.

On this clone: Within the sample, other DNA sequences also encode this same CDR3. The chain has TRBV29-1 and TRBJ1-1; D unresolved. The V and J ends lost 1 base and 5 bases respectively, with 5 bases between them. The germline gives CDR1 SQVTM, CDR2 ANQGSEA. This CDR3 has 11 residues. CDR3 nucleotides: TGCAGCGTTGAAGGAGGGACTGAAGCTTTCTTT. This gives the protein CSVEGGTEAFF.